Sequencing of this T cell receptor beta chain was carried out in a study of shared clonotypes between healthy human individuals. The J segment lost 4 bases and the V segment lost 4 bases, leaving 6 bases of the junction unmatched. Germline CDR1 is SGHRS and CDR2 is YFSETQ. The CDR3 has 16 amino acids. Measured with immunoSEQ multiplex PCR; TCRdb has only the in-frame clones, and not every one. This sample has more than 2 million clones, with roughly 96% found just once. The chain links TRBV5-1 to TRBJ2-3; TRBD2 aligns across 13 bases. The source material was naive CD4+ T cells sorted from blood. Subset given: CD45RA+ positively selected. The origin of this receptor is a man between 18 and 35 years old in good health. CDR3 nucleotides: TGCGCCAGCAGCGTTGGACTAGCGGGAGCTTCAGATACGCAGTATTTT. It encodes CASSVGLAGASDTQYF.